One and the same sample provided the 25 T cell receptor beta chains below, sequenced in a study of a mutant IDH1 vaccine in newly diagnosed glioma. TCRdb's copy holds only in-frame clones and misses some; the assay was immunoSEQ multiplex PCR. Among tens of thousands of clones listed, 70% to 90% were seen once. Time point specified: baseline, week 1 (first vaccination visit). Treatment specified: pre-vaccination baseline after standard-of-care therapy. The source was PBMCs, collected from a glioma patient treated with radiotherapy, temozolomide or both. All receptors derive from a middle-aged man with glioma.

In its sample, this clone was seen a few times. The chain uses TRBV7-3 and TRBJ2-1, with D possibly being TRBD2 (6 bases). Germline CDR1 is SGHTA and CDR2 is FQGTGA. Between the trimmed V and J ends, which lost 5 bases and 3 bases, there was a span of 8 bases. The CDR3 runs to 13 residues. The CDR3 sequence is CASSQGLYNEQFF. CDR3 DNA sequence: TGTGCCAGCAGCCAGGGACTCTACAATGAGCAGTTCTTC.

This chain joins TRBV5-4 and TRBJ2-6; D is perhaps TRBD2 (7 bases). V was trimmed by 4 bases and J by 0 bases, leaving 14 bases between them. Germline V gene lookup returns CDR1 SGHNT and CDR2 YYREEE (reference sequence). The CDR3 sequence is 17 residues long. The CDR3 protein is CASSRGDISSGANVLTF. CDR3 coding DNA: TGTGCCAGCAGCCGGGGGGACATCAGCTCTGGGGCCAACGTCCTGACTTTC.

The J gene is TRBJ2-5, the V gene TRBV29-1; D gene ambiguous. CDR1 and CDR2 from the germline V gene are SQVTM and ANQGSEA. The CDR3 covers 13 residues. V was trimmed by 1 base and J by 1 base, leaving 7 bases between them. DNA for the CDR3: TGCAGCGTTGAAGGCGGCCTCCAAGAGACCCAGTACTTC. Protein sequence: CSVEGGLQETQYF.

This clone has just a few counts. This chain joins TRBV2 and TRBJ2-7; TRBD1 might be the D (6 bases). Germline lookup yields CDR1 SNHLY and CDR2 FYNNEI. CDR3 length: 14 amino acids. V was trimmed by 3 bases and J by 0 bases, leaving 9 bases between them. CDR3: CASSDRGISYEQYF. The CDR3 coding sequence is TGTGCCAGCAGTGACAGGGGTATCTCCTACGAGCAGTACTTC.

V gene TRBV6-1 combines with J gene TRBJ1-1, with D unclear. Germline CDR1 reads MNHNS; CDR2 reads SASEGT. Trimming removed 5 bases at V and 1 base at J, with 8 bases between. This CDR3 spans 13 amino acids. The CDR3 is CASSPRGNTEAFF. The CDR3, as DNA: TGTGCCAGCAGTCCTCGGGGGAACACTGAAGCTTTCTTT.

The chain has TRBV4-1 and TRBJ1-5, with D tentatively TRBD1 (5 bases). V lost 4 bases and J lost 1, with 11 bases in between. The germline V gene has CDR1 MGHRA and CDR2 YSYEKL. The CDR3 totals 15 residues. CDR3 residues: CASSRLAGSNQPQHF. CDR3 nucleotides: TGCGCCAGCAGCCGCCTGGCAGGGAGCAATCAGCCCCAGCATTTT.

The chain links TRBV27 to TRBJ2-2; a possible D gene is TRBD1 (5 bases). This CDR3 has 16 amino acids. Germline CDR1 is MNHEY and CDR2 is SMNVEV (reference sequence). V was shortened by 0 bases and J by 6 bases, with 14 bases between the two germline ends. The CDR3 DNA reads TGTGCCAGCAGTTTATCGCGTCAGGGCAGTGCCGGGGAGCTGTTTTTT. Translating it yields CASSLSRQGSAGELFF.

This chain's CDR3 is CASSIVTGGHSYTF. The CDR3 nucleotides read TGTGCCAGTAGTATAGTGACAGGGGGACATAGCTACACCTTC. The chain combines TRBV19 with TRBJ1-2, with 9 bases that match TRBD1. Germline CDR1 and CDR2: LNHDA and SQIVND (reference sequence). Losses at the gene ends were 1 base for V and 9 bases for J; bases not matched to a gene: 6. The CDR3 contains 14 residues.

CDR3 amino acids: CASSSELPLDSPLHF. The CDR3 bases are TGTGCCAGCAGTTCAGAGCTGCCACTGGATTCACCCCTCCACTTT. The V and J genes are TRBV6-5 and TRBJ1-6; D is ambiguous. V was clipped by 4 bases and J by 8 bases, with 15 bases between them. CDR1 MNHEY and CDR2 SVGAGI come from the germline V gene. The CDR3 has 15 residues.

The chain is built from TRBV30 and TRBJ1-2, with unresolved D. V gave up 4 bases and J gave up 3 bases, with 9 bases separating them. Per germline, CDR1 GTSNPN and CDR2 SVGIG (reference sequence). CDR3 length: 12 residues. Here the CDR3 DNA reads TGTGCCTGGAACCCCGGACACTATGGCTACACCTTC. Its translation is CAWNPGHYGYTF.

This chain joins TRBV6-1 and TRBJ2-5, with D perhaps TRBD1 (5 bases). The germline CDR1 and CDR2 sequences are MNHNS and SASEGT. The CDR3 length is 15 residues. V lost 2 bases and J 0 bases, leaving 10 bases between the germline ends. Here the CDR3 reads CASSEFAGYQETQYF. For the CDR3, the DNA is TGTGCCAGCAGTGAATTCGCAGGGTACCAAGAGACCCAGTACTTC.

V and J are TRBV6-1 and TRBJ2-7; TRBD2 matches at 14 bases. The CDR3 has 15 residues. V dropped 4 bases and J dropped 3; count of bases not matched to a gene: 2. Germline lookup yields CDR1 MNHNS and CDR2 SASEGT. The CDR3 region has the DNA TGTGCCAGCAGTGGACTAGCGGGAGGGGTCTACGAGCAGTACTTC. Encoded protein: CASSGLAGGVYEQYF.

J is TRBJ2-5 and V is TRBV5-1; D is possibly TRBD2 (6 bases). With 0 bases removed from V and 5 bases from J, the gap between germline ends came to 17 bases. Per germline, CDR1 SGHRS and CDR2 YFSETQ. CDR3 size: 16 residues. The CDR3 here is CASSLGLAEGRETQYF. CDR3 nucleotide sequence: TGCGCCAGCAGCTTGGGGTTAGCGGAGGGCCGGGAGACCCAGTACTTC.

The chain couples TRBV10-2 to TRBJ2-7; 9 bases fit TRBD2. The V gene end was trimmed by 8 bases and the J gene end by 2 bases; junction bases not matched to a gene: 16. Germline CDR1 is WSHSY and CDR2 is SAAADI. The CDR3 contains 17 residues. Here the CDR3 reads CASGIPSGAKETYEQYV. CDR3 bases: TGCGCCAGCGGGATCCCTAGCGGGGCAAAAGAAACCTACGAGCAGTACGTC.

The table lists this clone with a few counts. Other DNA sequences within the sample encode an identical CDR3. The chain has TRBV7-9 and TRBJ1-5, with unresolved D. The V and J ends lost 8 bases and 3 bases respectively, with 8 bases between them. The CDR3 length is 12 residues. Germline V lookup: CDR1 SEHNR, CDR2 FQNEAQ (reference sequence). CDR3 DNA sequence: TGTGCCAGCGGTACGGACAATCAGCCCCAGCATTTT. Its protein product is CASGTDNQPQHF.

Regarding this clone: Different DNA sequences within this sample yield the same CDR3. The DNA of the CDR3 is TGTGCCAGCAGCCTAGGACAGGGGGGCTACAATGAGCAGTTCTTC. The encoded protein is CASSLGQGGYNEQFF. The genes are TRBV7-9 and TRBJ2-1; 10 bases fit TRBD1. The CDR3 runs to 15 residues. Germline V gene lookup returns CDR1 SEHNR and CDR2 FQNEAQ (reference sequence). Germline trimming cut 5 bases from V and 3 bases from J; bases unmatched to any gene: 4.

The CDR3 is CSGKVGAARQETQYF. The DNA for the CDR3 is TGCAGCGGCAAGGTTGGCGCTGCTAGACAAGAGACCCAGTACTTC. The chain employs TRBV29-1 and TRBJ2-5; the D is unclear. Germline lookup yields CDR1 SQVTM and CDR2 ANQGSEA. Trimming removed 7 bases from V and 2 bases from J, with 20 bases in between. CDR3 length equals 15 residues. Supplemented by reference TRBV29-1 and TRBJ2-5, the full variable domain reads SAVISQKPSRDICQRGTSLTIQCQVDSQVTMMFWYRQQPGQSLTLIATANQGSEATYESGFVIDKFPISRPNLTFSTLTVSNMSPEDSSIYLCSGKVGAARQETQYFGPGTRLLVL.

The chain uses TRBV5-6 and TRBJ1-5; D is possibly TRBD1 (5 bases). The CDR3 length is 14 residues. The V end was cut by 1 base, the J end by 5 bases, with 10 bases between. Germline-derived CDR1 and CDR2 are SGHDT and YYEEEE. The DNA of the CDR3 is TGTGCCAGCAGCTTGAGGGGAGTCTATCAGCCCCAGCATTTT. Translation: CASSLRGVYQPQHF. Full variable domain (remainder filled in from reference TRBV5-6 and TRBJ1-5): DAGVTQSPTHLIKTRGQQVTLRCSPKSGHDTVSWYQQALGQGPQFIFQYYEEEERQRGNFPDRFSGHQFPNYSSELNVNALLLGDSALYLCASSLRGVYQPQHFGDGTRLSIL.

The V call is TRBV6-5, the J call TRBJ1-5; D is unresolved. CDR3 length: 14 residues. Trimming took 0 bases from V and 5 from J, leaving 8 bases between them. Germline CDR1 is MNHEY and CDR2 is SVGAGI. The CDR3 here is CASSYSSEYQPQHF. DNA for the CDR3: TGTGCCAGCAGTTACTCGTCAGAGTATCAGCCCCAGCATTTT.

The chain combines TRBV2 with TRBJ1-2; 8 positions agree with TRBD1. V was pared by 2 bases and J by 6 bases, with 5 bases of the junction left unmatched. The CDR3 has 14 residues. CDR1 and CDR2 from the germline V gene are SNHLY and FYNNEI. The CDR3 loop is CASSEQGAADGYTF. The CDR3 DNA reads TGTGCCAGCAGTGAACAGGGGGCTGCTGATGGCTACACCTTC.

The genes are TRBV6-1 and TRBJ2-7; unclear D gene. Germline CDR1 MNHNS, CDR2 SASEGT. Trimming cost V 0 bases and J 0 bases, with 15 bases left between them. The length of the CDR3 is 17 residues. In DNA form, the CDR3 reads TGTGCCAGCAGTGAAGCGGGGAAGGCCGGGCGCTCCTACGAGCAGTACGTC. This encodes CASSEAGKAGRSYEQYV.

This clone was counted only a few times. The chain carries TRBV4-1 and TRBJ2-6; TRBD1 matches 7 bases. There are 20 residues in the CDR3. V shed 4 bases, J shed 0 bases, and the junction held 15 bases outside the gene matches. The germline CDR1 and CDR2 sequences are MGHRA and YSYEKL. CDR3 region: CASSLRDRIVYSSGANVLTF. CDR3 coding DNA: TGCGCCAGCAGCCTCCGGGACAGAATAGTTTATAGCTCTGGGGCCAACGTCCTGACTTTC.

This clone has a single count. The chain employs TRBV18 and TRBJ1-1, with D possibly being TRBD1 (6 bases). V was pared by 0 bases and J by 4 bases, with 12 bases between. Germline loops: CDR1 KGHSH, CDR2 LQKENI. CDR3 size: 15 residues. The CDR3 sequence: CASSPPTTGSTEAFF. The DNA of the CDR3 is TGTGCCAGCTCACCACCGACGACAGGAAGCACTGAAGCTTTCTTT.

This rearrangement joins TRBV4-3 to TRBJ2-1; no clear D. V was cut by 1 base and J by 8 bases, with 15 bases left in between. Germline values: CDR1 LGHNA, CDR2 YSLEER. CDR3 length: 15 amino acids. CDR3 coding DNA: TGCGCCAGCAGCCAAGGAGCCTTAGTTAACTATGAGCAGTTCTTC. Translation: CASSQGALVNYEQFF.

CDR3 sequence (DNA): TGTGCCAGCAGTGAGGCCTGGGGGGACCAGTACTTC. This encodes CASSEAWGDQYF. The gene calls are TRBV25-1 and TRBJ2-5, with D tentatively TRBD2 (6 bases). V was clipped by 3 bases and J by 10 bases, with 12 bases between them. This CDR3 region has 12 residues. Germline loops: CDR1 MGHDK, CDR2 SYGVNS.